This T cell receptor beta chain derives from a study of blood T cell repertoires in COVID-19 (dated by TCRdb to the early 2020s). In terms of the full investigation: Samples covering the acute and convalescent phases of COVID-19 were provided by collaborators in the United States, Italy and Spain. The material from the prospective study consisted of cDNA or gDNA derived from T cells, B-cell-depleted T cells, or PBMCs. Subjects who had been exposed to COVID-19, were actively infected with it, or had recovered from it provided the deeply sampled blood TCRbeta repertoires that made up the dataset. The repertoires were released in a freely available public database meant as a resource for research on the immune response to SARS-CoV-2. The samples were drawn from the first 160 participants of the ongoing ImmuneRACE study and from 1,200 or so subjects provided by 6 global collaborators. Sample metadata almost always included a de-identified subject ID, COVID-19 status, age in years and sex. Where HLA class I and class II types were available, the types were taken from metadata supplied by the sample provider, not from assay-based typing.

V lost 2 bases and J lost 4 bases, and the count of bases not matched to a germline gene is 5. CDR1 and CDR2 were assigned from the germline V gene (reference sequence) as MNHNY and SVGAGI. The CDR3 measures 15 amino acids from cysteine to phenylalanine. CDR3 DNA only is kept here, 45 bases in frame from base 1. With respect to this clone: What antigen it recognizes has not been identified. No much larger clone exists at a distance of one base, and base qualities are not known.

The study at large found these results: Clinical and demographic metadata were provided uncurated, with the amount varying by source and participant.

TCRbeta CDR3 regions were amplified from genomic DNA using the immunoSEQ Assay, a bias-controlled multiplex PCR. The authors' pipeline ran thus. The number of nucleated cells in each sample was estimated by amplification of reference gene primers within the assay. Sequence reads were collapsed and filtered to measure the absolute abundance of every unique TCRbeta CDR3 rearrangement. For each sample, productive Simpson clonality was calculated as the square root of Simpson's diversity index over productive rearrangements. TCRdb stores this immuneACCESS table with in-frame sequences only. Part of the clones is absent; in the studies checked, under half of the shortfall reflects unresolved V genes, and no reason is known for the rest. V and J calls and clone size are copied from that table; D and trimming were computed from the DNA. The sample table holds tens of thousands of clones, of which around 88% were seen once. The ten largest clones capture under 20% of the sample.

The collaborating institutions used their own protocols to collect whole blood in K2EDTA tubes. For TCRbeta analysis, collaborators shipped samples in one of three forms: frozen whole blood, isolated PBMCs, or DNA extracted from either of those sample types. The TCR originated in a woman older than 75 with acute or convalescent COVID-19. Sequenced sample: peripheral blood. This receptor chain uses TRBV6-6 and TRBJ1-3, and 7 bases in between align with TRBD1. The nucleotides are TGTGCCAGCAGTTACCCCCCAGGGGGAGGAAACACCATATATTTT. The resulting protein is CASSYPPGGGNTIYF.